Presented here are 11 T cell receptor beta chains from one specimen sequenced in a study of patients and donors after allogeneic stem cell transplantation. One entry per CDR3 protein results from TCRdb running MiXCR on the RT-PCR reads. Among more than 850,000 distinct CDR3 sequences listed, 18% were seen once. Material for sequencing was blood, either unsorted or a sorted T cell fraction (not recorded which). The receptors here all came from a human donor who was either an allogeneic HSCT recipient or a stem cell or donor lymphocyte infusion donor (not recorded which). It is not recorded whose cells these are; they may come from a transplant donor.

The V call is TRBV5-1, the J call TRBJ1-5; D unresolved. CDR1 is SGHRS, CDR2 YFSETQ, per germline. There are 15 residues in the CDR3. V dropped 5 bases and J dropped 2 bases, with 14 bases sitting between them. CDR3 sequence (DNA): TGCGCCAGCAGAACGGACGCCGGAGGCAATCAGCCCCAGCATTTT. It translates to CASRTDAGGNQPQHF.

In its sample, this clonotype was seen a few times. This chain connects TRBV20-1 to TRBJ2-1; possibly TRBD1 or TRBD2 for D (6 bases each). V was cut by 8 bases and J by 6 bases, with 20 bases left in between. Germline CDR1 reads DFQATT; CDR2 reads SNEGSKA (reference sequence). This CDR3 spans 14 amino acids. The CDR3 nucleotides read TGCAGTTTAGGGGGAGGCCTATTCCTCAATGAGCAGTTCTTC. It specifies CSLGGGLFLNEQFF.

This clonotype was observed a few times. This rearrangement joins TRBV2 to TRBJ2-1; 9 bases are shared with TRBD2. The CDR3 consists of 14 residues. Germline CDR1 is SNHLY and CDR2 is FYNNEI. Unmatched junction bases numbered 7, after V lost 5 bases and J lost 8 bases. CDR3 coding DNA: TGTGCCAGCAGTTACGCGTTAGCGGGAGATGAGCAGTTCTTC. It yields the protein CASSYALAGDEQFF.

The V and J genes are TRBV3-1 and TRBJ1-2; a possible D gene is TRBD1 (6 bases). There are 14 residues in the CDR3. Trimming removed 4 bases at V and 4 bases at J, with 13 bases between. Germline V CDR1 and CDR2: LGHDT, YNNKEL (reference sequence). The CDR3 DNA reads TGTGCCAGCAGCCCTCAGGGGTTTGGCTATGGCTACACCTTC. Translating it yields CASSPQGFGYGYTF.

This clonotype occurred a few times. This chain connects TRBV27 to TRBJ2-1; D not certain. The V end lost 4 bases, the J end lost 0 bases, and 7 bases lay between the germline ends. Germline V gene data show CDR1 as MNHEY and CDR2 as SMNVEV (reference sequence). CDR3 length equals 14 residues. Written as DNA, the CDR3 is TGTGCCAGCAGTTGGGCTAGCTCCTACAATGAGCAGTTCTTC. Translated: CASSWASSYNEQFF.

The V and J genes are TRBV5-1 and TRBJ2-5; 7 bases are shared with TRBD1. CDR1 is SGHRS, CDR2 YFSETQ, per germline. The V and J ends lost 4 bases and 1 base, in that order; junction bases with no gene match: 4. The length of the CDR3 is 14 residues. The CDR3 region is CASSRRDSQETQYF. CDR3 sequence (DNA): TGCGCCAGCAGCCGAAGGGACAGCCAAGAGACCCAGTACTTC.

V and J are TRBV20-1 and TRBJ1-4, with D perhaps TRBD1 (5 bases). This CDR3 has 14 residues. Germline CDR1 reads DFQATT; CDR2 reads SNEGSKA (reference sequence). V was clipped by 5 bases and J by 3 bases, with 13 bases between them. CDR3 DNA: TGCAGTGCTGAAGGGACGGTCCCTAATGAAAAACTGTTTTTT. It specifies CSAEGTVPNEKLFF.

The chain uses TRBV9 and TRBJ2-3; the match to TRBD2 covers 7 bases. Germline CDR1 SGDLS, CDR2 YYNGEE. V shed 2 bases and J 2 bases; nucleotides not matched to a gene: 5. The CDR3 extends over 15 amino acids. DNA for the CDR3: TGTGCCAGCAGCGTCGGGGGGACTACCACAGATACGCAGTATTTT. Its translation: CASSVGGTTTDTQYF.

V gene TRBV5-1 combines with J gene TRBJ2-1; 8 nucleotides agree with TRBD1. With 2 bases clipped from V and 5 bases from J, the junction kept 9 bases outside the gene matches. From germline, CDR1 is SGHRS and CDR2 YFSETQ. This CDR3 is 16 amino acids long. The CDR3 reads CASSFVGQGSHNEQFF. Here the CDR3 DNA reads TGCGCCAGCAGCTTCGTAGGACAGGGTAGCCACAATGAGCAGTTCTTC.

V is TRBV5-1 and J is TRBJ1-2, with D hard to call. This CDR3 is 12 amino acids long. V lost 3 bases to trimming and J lost 6 bases, with 9 bases between them. CDR1 and CDR2 (germline): SGHRS, YFSETQ. CDR3 residues: CASSSNLNGYTF. As DNA, the CDR3 is TGCGCCAGCAGCTCCAATCTCAATGGCTACACCTTC.

The chain uses TRBV9 and TRBJ1-5, with TRBD1 as a possible D gene (5 bases). The germline V and J ends were trimmed by 3 bases and 4 bases, with 8 bases remaining between them. The length of the CDR3 is 13 residues. Germline CDR1 is SGDLS and CDR2 is YYNGEE. Here the CDR3 DNA reads TGTGCCAGCAGCGGGGACGGTAATCAGCCCCAGCATTTT. It encodes CASSGDGNQPQHF.